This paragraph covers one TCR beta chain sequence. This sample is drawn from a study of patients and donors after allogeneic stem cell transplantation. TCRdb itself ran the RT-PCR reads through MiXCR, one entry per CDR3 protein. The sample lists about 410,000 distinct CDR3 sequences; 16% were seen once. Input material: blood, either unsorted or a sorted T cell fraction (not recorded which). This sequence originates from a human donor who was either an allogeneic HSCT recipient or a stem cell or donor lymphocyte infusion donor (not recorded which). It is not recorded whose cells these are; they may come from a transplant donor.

The CDR3 DNA is TGTGCCAGCAGCGAGACTGTTACAGGGGGCGGTGGCTACACCTTC. It specifies CASSETVTGGGGYTF. The V and J genes are TRBV9 and TRBJ1-2; 9 nucleotides line up with TRBD1. Germline assignment: CDR1 SGDLS and CDR2 YYNGEE. The CDR3 length is 15 residues. With V trimmed by 3 bases and J by 7 bases, 10 bases remained unmatched.